This TCR beta chain was observed in a study of shared clonotypes between healthy human individuals. Across the study: For every donor, three CD4 naive, three CD4 memory, two CD8 naive and one CD8 memory plates were used.

General observations from the study: Non-shared clonotypes displayed generation probabilities falling below those of clonotypes present in all four donors.

As for this clone: The antigen is undetermined.

TCRdb keeps only in-frame clones here, not all; method: immunoSEQ multiplex PCR. The data hold 1.5 million to 2.5 million clones, with approximately 95% observed a single time. The naive CD8 fraction comprised CD45RO-negative cells positively selected for CCR7 and excluded terminally differentiated effector memory CD45RA+ cells. The sequenced sample consisted of naive CD8+ T cells sorted from blood. The receptor was derived from a man younger than 35 in good health.

The CDR3: CASSLLRSSYNSPLHF. The CDR3 nucleotides are TGTGCCAGCAGCTTGCTGAGGAGCTCCTATAATTCACCCCTCCACTTT. The chain is built from TRBV5-6 and TRBJ1-6; D unresolved. V lost 1 base and J 0 bases, leaving 8 bases between the germline ends. Germline V gene lookup returns CDR1 SGHDT and CDR2 YYEEEE. This CDR3 region has 16 residues.